Shown below are 11 T cell receptor beta chains from a single sample sequenced in a study of neurological immune-mediated disorders. Each CDR3 protein gets one entry after TCRdb re-called the 5' RACE reads with MiXCR. The sample holds roughly 43,000 distinct CDR3 sequences, about 2% seen once. Sequencing input: PBMCs. The receptor source for this set is a woman aged 40 to 50 with multiple sclerosis.

This clonotype was counted at least ten times. The rearrangement joins TRBV20-1 to TRBJ2-6; D remains unclear. The CDR3 covers 13 residues. Per the germline V gene, CDR1 is DFQATT and CDR2 is SNEGSKA (reference sequence). V was shortened by 2 bases and J by 1 base, with 3 bases between the two germline ends. CDR3 nucleotides: TGCAGTGCTAGACTATCTGGGGCCAACGTCCTGACTTTC. Residues: CSARLSGANVLTF.

The V gene is TRBV20-1, the J gene TRBJ1-2, with 9 positions matching TRBD1. The CDR3 runs to 14 residues. The V segment lost 2 bases and the J segment 6 bases; nucleotides outside the gene matches: 7. The germline V gene encodes CDR1 DFQATT and CDR2 SNEGSKA (reference sequence). The CDR3 DNA is TGCAGTGCTAGACTGCATACAGGGGGCGATGGCTACACCTTC. It yields the protein CSARLHTGGDGYTF.

This clonotype was seen repeatedly, ten times or more. The chain is built from TRBV20-1 and TRBJ1-2; D possibly corresponds to TRBD1 (6 bases). From germline, CDR1 is DFQATT and CDR2 SNEGSKA (reference sequence). Trimming took off 4 bases at V and 5 bases at J, with 14 bases between the two ends. The length of the CDR3 is 13 residues. For the CDR3, the DNA is TGCAGTGCTAAAACGGGACAAGCTTATGGCTACACCTTC. This sequence encodes CSAKTGQAYGYTF.

This clonotype has ten or more counts. In nucleotides, the CDR3 is TGCAGTGCTAGCGATAGGTTTTTTTACGAGCAGTACTTC. The encoded protein is CSASDRFFYEQYF. J is TRBJ2-7 and V is TRBV20-1; D gene ambiguous. Trimming shortened V by 3 bases and J by 4 bases, and 13 bases separated the two germline ends. Looked up from germline, CDR1 is DFQATT and CDR2 is SNEGSKA (reference sequence). CDR3 length: 13 amino acids.

This clonotype was seen many times. The chain recombines TRBV5-1 with TRBJ2-7; perhaps D is TRBD1 or TRBD2 (5 bases each). Germline CDR1 and CDR2: SGHRS and YFSETQ. The ends were cut back, 4 bases at V and 0 bases at J, with 14 bases in the middle. The CDR3 runs 15 residues. The CDR3 sequence: CASSQWDQGSYEQYF. The CDR3 DNA sequence: TGCGCCAGCAGCCAGTGGGACCAGGGCTCCTACGAGCAGTACTTC. Full variable domain (remainder filled in from reference TRBV5-1 and TRBJ2-7): KAGVTQTPRYLIKTRGQQVTLSCSPISGHRSVSWYQQTPGQGLQFLFEYFSETQRNKGNFPGRFSGRQFSNSRSEMNVSTLELGDSALYLCASSQWDQGSYEQYFGPGTRLTVT.

V and J are TRBV5-4 and TRBJ2-1; the match to TRBD2 covers 7 bases. Germline trimming cut 0 bases from V and 1 base from J; bases unmatched to any gene: 13. The CDR3 covers 19 residues. Germline CDR1 reads SGHNT; CDR2 reads YYREEE (reference sequence). The CDR3 nucleotides read TGTGCCAGCAGCTTGGGGTTTAGGGCTAGCGGATATTCCTACAATGAGCAGTTCTTC. Its translation: CASSLGFRASGYSYNEQFF.

This clonotype was counted at least ten times. CDR3: CASSLIGQSAYEQYF. The CDR3 DNA reads TGCGCCAGCAGCTTGATAGGACAGTCGGCCTACGAGCAGTACTTC. The V and J genes are TRBV5-1 and TRBJ2-7, with D perhaps matching TRBD1 (6 bases). The CDR3 covers 15 residues. Germline CDR1 SGHRS, CDR2 YFSETQ. V gave up 1 base and J gave up 2 bases, with 13 bases separating them.

This clonotype was counted many times. J is TRBJ2-1 and V is TRBV20-1, with 11 bases that match TRBD2. V gave up 5 bases and J gave up 2 bases; unmatched junction bases: 5. The germline V gene encodes CDR1 DFQATT and CDR2 SNEGSKA (reference sequence). The CDR3 extends over 15 amino acids. As DNA, the CDR3 is TGCAGTGCTGGCCGTAGCGGGGGGGCCTACAATGAGCAGTTCTTC. This gives the protein CSAGRSGGAYNEQFF.

This clonotype was seen many times. The gene calls are TRBV6-5 and TRBJ2-3; 11 positions agree with TRBD1. This CDR3 spans 16 amino acids. Trimming removed 6 bases from V and 0 bases from J; junction bases left unmatched: 5. Per the germline V gene, CDR1 is MNHEY and CDR2 is SVGAGI. CDR3 sequence reads: CASRTGTGGSTDTQYF. CDR3 DNA: TGTGCCAGCAGAACTGGGACAGGGGGAAGCACAGATACGCAGTATTTT.

This clonotype was recorded at least ten times. This rearrangement joins TRBV18 to TRBJ1-3; D gene uncertain. Germline values: CDR1 KGHSH, CDR2 LQKENI. The CDR3 consists of 16 residues. The V gene lost 5 bases and the J gene lost 0 bases, with 14 bases spanning the gap. The DNA of the CDR3 is TGTGCCAGCTCATCCACTAGGGAAACCTCTGGAAACACCATATATTTT. This translates into CASSSTRETSGNTIYF.

There are many counts of this clonotype. The chain recombines TRBV11-2 with TRBJ2-2; 9 nucleotides align to TRBD2. Germline trimming cut 5 bases from V and 3 bases from J; bases unmatched to any gene: 4. The CDR3 totals 15 residues. Germline V gives CDR1 SGHAT, CDR2 FQNNGV. The DNA for the CDR3 is TGTGCCAGCAGCATAGCGGGGGCATACACCGGGGAGCTGTTTTTT. It codes for CASSIAGAYTGELFF.